Shown below are 7 T cell receptor beta chains from a single sample sequenced in a study of radiotherapy plus CTLA-4 blockade in lung cancer. Some clones are missing from TCRdb's copy, which holds only in-frame ones; the method was immunoSEQ multiplex PCR. The sample lists 90,000 to 150,000 clones, more than 65% occurring once. Sequencing used peripheral blood, obtained from a patient treated with radiotherapy plus ipilimumab. The receptor source for this set is a human donor with non-small cell lung cancer who had a partial response to radiotherapy plus ipilimumab.

In the case of this clone: A junction boundary mismatches the germline segment, possibly from a read error. The sample has other DNA sequences that encode this CDR3 too. The chain combines TRBV5-4 with TRBJ2-3; TRBD2 aligns across 8 bases. The CDR3 runs to 16 residues. The germline gives CDR1 SGHNT, CDR2 YYREEE (reference sequence). CDR3 amino acids: CASSPRGGRTTDTQYF. The CDR3 DNA is TGTGCCAGCAGCCCTAGGGGCGGGAGGACCACAGATACACAGTATTTT. The full variable domain, rest sourced from reference TRBV5-4 and TRBJ2-3, is ETGVTQSPTHLIKTRGQQVTLRCSSQSGHNTVSWYQQALGQGPQFIFQYYREEENGRGNFPPRFSGLQFPNYSSELNVNALELDDSALYLCASSPRGGRTTDTQYFGPGTRLTVL.

This clone has a handful of counts. This chain links TRBV5-6 with TRBJ2-7; 9 bases are shared with TRBD1. The CDR3 contains 14 residues. Germline trimming cut 4 bases from V and 8 bases from J; bases unmatched to any gene: 10. Germline-derived CDR1 and CDR2 are SGHDT and YYEEEE. CDR3 sequence (DNA): TGTGCCAGCAGCGACGGGACAGGGAAGTATAAGCAGTACGTC. Translating gives CASSDGTGKYKQYV.

The rearrangement links TRBV2 to TRBJ1-2, with D hard to call. Germline CDR1 reads SNHLY; CDR2 reads FYNNEI. V lost 7 bases and J 7 bases, leaving 13 bases between the germline ends. The CDR3 consists of 12 residues. The CDR3 loop is CASTPLVGGYTF. CDR3 nucleotide sequence: TGTGCCAGCACCCCCTTGGTCGGTGGCTACACCTTC.

The rearrangement links TRBV7-9 to TRBJ2-1, with 7 bases identical to TRBD2. Trimming removed 5 bases from V and 11 bases from J; junction bases left unmatched: 6. The CDR3 length is 12 residues. The germline gives CDR1 SEHNR, CDR2 FQNEAQ (reference sequence). CDR3 in amino acids: CASSPASGKQFF. The CDR3 bases are TGTGCCAGCAGCCCCGCTAGCGGTAAGCAGTTCTTC.

This chain uses TRBV28 with TRBJ2-1; 7 bases match TRBD2. Germline V gives CDR1 MDHEN, CDR2 SYDVKM. V shed 7 bases, J shed 6 bases, and the junction held 3 bases outside the gene matches. This CDR3 is built from 12 residues. The DNA for the CDR3 is TGTGCCAGCACTAGCGGACGCAATGAGCAGTTCTTC. This codes for CASTSGRNEQFF.

This chain joins TRBV19 and TRBJ2-2; 10 bases line up with TRBD2. The V gene end was trimmed by 7 bases and the J gene end by 6 bases; junction bases not matched to a gene: 14. CDR3 size: 17 residues. CDR1 LNHDA and CDR2 SQIVND come from the germline V gene (reference sequence). CDR3 nucleotides: TGTGCCAGTAAACCAATCGGCGGGCTAGCGGGAGCCGGGGAGCTGTTTTTT. Protein product: CASKPIGGLAGAGELFF.

A word on this clone: Compared with germline, one end of the junction differs, possibly owing to a read error. The J gene is TRBJ2-5, the V gene TRBV7-7; the match to TRBD2 covers 8 bases. CDR1 is SSHAT, CDR2 FNYEAQ, per germline (reference sequence). The CDR3 totals 17 residues. CDR3 protein: CASSSPGGGRRMRTQYF. In DNA form, the CDR3 reads TGTGCTAGCAGCTCTCCGGGGGGCGGGAGGAGGATGAGGACCCAGTACTTC.